The 25 T cell receptor beta chains in this list originate from one sample, sequenced in a study of T cell changes during pregnancy in multiple sclerosis. This table comes from immunoSEQ multiplex PCR, and its TCRdb copy is limited to in-frame clones, with some not included. This sample has 50,000 to 65,000 clones, with over 75% found just once. The specimen was peripheral blood, collected after pregnancy. Every receptor here comes from a female donor with multiple sclerosis, enrolled in a pregnancy study.

The V gene is TRBV7-3, the J gene TRBJ1-1; D uncertain. The CDR3 runs 12 residues. The V end lost 1 base, the J end lost 8 bases, and 8 bases lay between the germline ends. Germline V lookup: CDR1 SGHTA, CDR2 FQGTGA. CDR3 in amino acids: CASSLNGREAFF. The CDR3 nucleotides are TGTGCCAGCAGCTTAAACGGCAGGGAAGCTTTCTTT.

The chain employs TRBV10-3 and TRBJ2-1; 11 nucleotides match TRBD2. The trim removed 3 bases at V and 4 bases at J, leaving 11 bases unmatched. The CDR3 is 18 residues long. The germline V gene encodes CDR1 ENHRY and CDR2 SYGVKD. The CDR3 DNA reads as TGTGCCATCAGTGACCCCAATAGGGTAGCGGGGGGGTACAATGAGCAGTTCTTC. It specifies CAISDPNRVAGGYNEQFF.

The sample holds a few counts of this clone. V is TRBV7-2 and J is TRBJ1-2; D perhaps matches TRBD1 (6 bases). CDR1 is SGHTA and CDR2 is FQGNSA in the germline V gene. The CDR3 has 13 amino acids. V was cut by 4 bases and J by 0 bases, with 6 bases left in between. The CDR3 nucleotides read TGTGCCAGCAGCTGGACAGCTAACTATGGCTACACCTTC. Encoded protein: CASSWTANYGYTF.

This chain joins TRBV27 and TRBJ2-1, with D possibly TRBD1 on 6 matching bases. This CDR3 comprises 13 residues. Trimming took 6 bases from V and 9 from J, leaving 15 bases between them. The germline CDR1 and CDR2 sequences are MNHEY and SMNVEV (reference sequence). The CDR3 spells CASRGTLRGEQFF. Here the CDR3 DNA reads TGTGCCAGCAGAGGGACACTCAGGGGTGAGCAGTTCTTC.

For the CDR3, the DNA is TGTGCCAGCTCACCAGTTTCTGCGGAGTCATCGGCTTTCTTT. Translated: CASSPVSAESSAFF. The rearrangement uses TRBV18 and TRBJ1-1; no clear D. Trimming shortened V by 2 bases and J by 11 bases, and 18 bases separated the two germline ends. From germline, CDR1 is KGHSH and CDR2 LQKENI. The CDR3 extends over 14 amino acids.

The chain employs TRBV4-1 and TRBJ1-2; maybe TRBD1 (5 bases). Looked up from germline, CDR1 is MGHRA and CDR2 is YSYEKL. Trimming cost V 0 bases and J 8 bases, with 10 bases left between them. This CDR3 comprises 13 residues. For the CDR3, the DNA is TGCGCCAGCAGCCAAGATGGGACTTACGGCTACACCTTC. Translating gives CASSQDGTYGYTF.

For this clone: Within the sample, other DNA sequences also encode this same CDR3. The rearrangement joins TRBV9 to TRBJ2-2, with D perhaps matching TRBD2 (6 bases). The CDR3 totals 15 residues. The V and J ends lost 0 bases and 5 bases respectively, with 11 bases between them. From germline, CDR1 is SGDLS and CDR2 YYNGEE. CDR3 nucleotide sequence: TGTGCCAGCAGCGTAGAAACAGGAGGGACCGGGGAGCTGTTTTTT. This sequence encodes CASSVETGGTGELFF.

J is TRBJ1-2 and V is TRBV10-3, with D possibly being TRBD1 (5 bases). Trimming stripped 7 bases from V and 2 bases from J, with 20 bases between. CDR1 and CDR2 from the germline V gene are ENHRY and SYGVKD. The CDR3 runs 16 residues. The CDR3: CAINILGGRINYGYTF. The CDR3, as DNA: TGTGCCATCAATATTCTCGGGGGGAGGATCAACTATGGCTACACCTTC.

V is TRBV7-2 and J is TRBJ2-2, with 8 bases identical to TRBD1. With 5 bases clipped from V and 3 bases from J, the junction kept 5 bases outside the gene matches. Per the germline V gene, CDR1 is SGHTA and CDR2 is FQGNSA. The CDR3 contains 15 residues. CDR3 sequence reads: CASSLGQGDTGELFF. In DNA form, the CDR3 reads TGTGCCAGCAGCCTTGGACAGGGTGACACCGGGGAGCTGTTTTTT.

A single count supports this clone. The chain links TRBV14 to TRBJ2-5; TRBD1 might be the D (6 bases). The germline CDR1 and CDR2 sequences are SGHDN and FVKESK. CDR3 length equals 12 residues. V lost 5 bases, J lost 2 bases, and 6 bases lay in between. The CDR3 loop reads CASSRGQETQYF. In DNA form, the CDR3 reads TGTGCCAGCAGCAGGGGGCAAGAGACCCAGTACTTC.

The CDR3 loop reads CASSLAVNYGYTF. CDR3 bases: TGTGCCAGCAGTTTGGCGGTTAACTATGGCTACACCTTC. The chain is built from TRBV28 and TRBJ1-2; D ambiguous. In germline, CDR1 is MDHEN, CDR2 SYDVKM. The CDR3 totals 13 residues. With 3 bases removed from V and 1 base from J, the gap between germline ends came to 6 bases.

The J gene is TRBJ2-3, the V gene TRBV27; 7 bases map to TRBD1. Germline CDR1 is MNHEY and CDR2 is SMNVEV (reference sequence). J was trimmed by 2 bases and V by 7 bases; bases with no gene match: 6. The CDR3 runs to 14 residues. This chain's CDR3 is CASKTTGITDTQYF. The CDR3 bases are TGTGCCAGCAAGACGACAGGGATCACAGATACGCAGTATTTT.

This chain uses TRBV28 with TRBJ1-2; 9 bases agree with TRBD1. CDR1 is MDHEN and CDR2 is SYDVKM in the germline V gene. V trimming: 3 bases; J trimming: 2 bases; junction bases outside the gene matches: 4. CDR3 length: 15 amino acids. Written as DNA, the CDR3 is TGTGCCAGCAGTTTCAGGGACAGGGCCAACTATGGCTACACCTTC. Translation: CASSFRDRANYGYTF.

CDR3 nucleotide sequence: TGTGCCAGCAATCGGGACAGTAATCAGCCCCAGCATTTT. This codes for CASNRDSNQPQHF. The chain is built from TRBV2 and TRBJ1-5, with 7 bases fitting TRBD1. The CDR3 length is 13 residues. In germline, CDR1 is SNHLY, CDR2 FYNNEI. Trimming removed 7 bases from V and 4 bases from J; junction bases left unmatched: 4.

The V and J genes are TRBV5-4 and TRBJ2-5; 7 bases map to TRBD2. Germline CDR1 is SGHNT and CDR2 is YYREEE (reference sequence). The CDR3 spans 16 residues. V gave up 4 bases and J gave up 4 bases; unmatched junction bases: 13. The CDR3 here is CASSPTGGSGRETQYF. The CDR3 nucleotides are TGTGCCAGCAGCCCGACCGGGGGGTCCGGCAGAGAGACCCAGTACTTC.

V gene TRBV5-6 combines with J gene TRBJ1-5; 11 bases match TRBD1. Trimming took 4 bases from V and 4 from J; bases not matched to a gene: 7. The CDR3 loop spans 16 amino acids. The V gene's germline CDR1 is SGHDT and CDR2 YYEEEE. CDR3 loop: CASSLADRGLNQPQHF. DNA of the CDR3: TGTGCCAGCAGCCTGGCGGACAGGGGGCTAAATCAGCCCCAGCATTTT.

The genes are TRBV19 and TRBJ1-1; D is unclear. There are 13 residues in the CDR3. CDR1 and CDR2 (germline): LNHDA, SQIVND (reference sequence). The V and J ends lost 2 bases and 0 bases respectively, with 4 bases between them. The CDR3 coding sequence is TGTGCCAGTAGTATATCATTGAACACTGAAGCTTTCTTT. Protein product: CASSISLNTEAFF.

The genes are TRBV18 and TRBJ2-3, with D perhaps matching TRBD2 (5 bases). CDR1 is KGHSH and CDR2 is LQKENI in the germline V gene. This CDR3 is built from 14 residues. V was cut by 3 bases and J by 3 bases, with 10 bases left in between. The CDR3: CASSPEGSTDTQYF. The CDR3 DNA sequence: TGTGCCAGCTCACCCGAGGGATCAACAGATACGCAGTATTTT.

The chain recombines TRBV5-1 with TRBJ2-1; TRBD2 agrees at 12 bases. With 3 bases clipped from V and 8 bases from J, the junction kept 6 bases outside the gene matches. The CDR3 is 15 amino acids. Germline V lookup: CDR1 SGHRS, CDR2 YFSETQ. The CDR3 sequence: CASSSLAGGLDEQFF. The CDR3 region has the DNA TGCGCCAGCAGCTCGCTAGCGGGGGGGCTTGATGAGCAGTTCTTC.

This sequence joins TRBV7-9 and TRBJ2-7; 7 positions agree with TRBD2. Germline lookup yields CDR1 SEHNR and CDR2 FQNEAQ (reference sequence). The CDR3 consists of 14 residues. V trimming: 0 bases; J trimming: 5 bases; junction bases outside the gene matches: 4. CDR3: CASSLAGGTDEQYF. The CDR3 DNA reads as TGTGCCAGCAGCTTAGCGGGGGGGACCGACGAGCAGTACTTC.

This chain connects TRBV6-1 to TRBJ2-2, with D possibly TRBD1 on 6 matching bases. V was trimmed by 2 bases and J by 0 bases, leaving 10 bases between them. This CDR3 has 16 amino acids. CDR1 is MNHNS, CDR2 SASEGT, per germline. The CDR3 reads CASSEQGGANTGELFF. CDR3 DNA: TGTGCCAGCAGTGAACAAGGGGGAGCGAACACCGGGGAGCTGTTTTTT.

This clone was detected only a few times. The V gene is TRBV28, the J gene TRBJ2-3, with a weak D call TRBD1 (5 bases). CDR1 and CDR2 from the germline V gene are MDHEN and SYDVKM. Trimming cost V 8 bases and J 4 bases, with 19 bases left between them. The CDR3 totals 15 residues. CDR3 nucleotide sequence: TGTGCCAGCTCCCTTGGAAGGGGCATGGCAGATACGCAGTATTTT. This gives the protein CASSLGRGMADTQYF.

This clone was counted many times. The rearrangement uses TRBV5-6 and TRBJ1-3; D is undetermined. Trimming left V 3 bases short and J 0 bases short, with 7 bases between. The CDR3 runs 14 residues. Germline V lookup: CDR1 SGHDT, CDR2 YYEEEE. The DNA of the CDR3 is TGTGCCAGCAGCTCCTCTAGCTCTGGAAACACCATATATTTT. Its translation is CASSSSSSGNTIYF.

The chain carries TRBV6-5 and TRBJ1-2, with D maybe TRBD1 (5 bases). Germline V gene sequence: CDR1 MNHEY, CDR2 SVGAGI. Trimming shortened V by 7 bases and J by 7 bases, and 16 bases separated the two germline ends. This CDR3 has 13 amino acids. For the CDR3, the DNA is TGTGCCAGCACGACAGCAAGTAGGGGTGGCTACACCTTC. This translates into CASTTASRGGYTF.

The chain carries TRBV5-1 and TRBJ1-1; the D is unclear. The length of the CDR3 is 15 residues. With 1 base removed from V and 5 bases from J, the gap between germline ends came to 15 bases. Germline CDR1 SGHRS, CDR2 YFSETQ. CDR3 in DNA: TGCGCCAGCAGCTTGCTGCAGTTCGGGAAGACTGAAGCTTTCTTT. This gives the protein CASSLLQFGKTEAFF.